A single sample is the source of the 23 T cell receptor beta chains below, sequenced in a study of CD8 T cells in Susac syndrome (dated by TCRdb to the late 2010s). Library method: the immunoSEQ multiplex PCR assay. RNA was extracted using the RNeasy kit, and about 0.45 to 1 ug of the RNA was reverse transcribed with random hexamers. The public reads were reprocessed in TCRdb via fastp at Q25 and MiXCR, keeping in-frame beta chains. Rows matching on CDR3 protein sequence are summarized as one entry with the most common DNA and genes. This sample has 71,000 or so distinct CDR3 sequences in its table, and 96% of those were observed once. The ten biggest clones cover 0.11% of the sample. The sequencing sample was made of CD4+ T cells from PBMCs. The receptors shown here come from a human donor with multiple sclerosis.

The chain couples TRBV29-1 to TRBJ2-1; possibly TRBD1 for D (6 bases). The CDR3 is 13 amino acids. From germline, CDR1 is SQVTM and CDR2 ANQGSEA. V lost 6 bases to trimming and J lost 5 bases, with 14 bases between them. CDR3 residues: CSVGRTGNNEQFF. The CDR3 nucleotides are TGCAGCGTCGGGCGCACAGGGAACAATGAGCAGTTCTTC.

This sequence joins TRBV11-3 and TRBJ2-3; D not certain. CDR1 is SGHNT, CDR2 YENEEA, per germline. This CDR3 spans 15 amino acids. Trimming cost V 1 base and J 0 bases, with 8 bases left between them. CDR3 in amino acids: CASSLGPRSTDTQYF. The CDR3, as DNA: TGTGCCAGCAGCTTAGGCCCCCGTAGCACAGATACGCAGTATTTT.

The rearrangement joins TRBV11-2 to TRBJ2-3; D possibly corresponds to TRBD2 (6 bases). The germline V gene has CDR1 SGHAT and CDR2 FQNNGV. Trimming took off 4 bases at V and 3 bases at J, with 14 bases between the two ends. This CDR3 has 15 residues. CDR3 bases: TGTGCCAGCAGCTCTCTGGGGGGTCAGACAGATACGCAGTATTTT. It yields the protein CASSSLGGQTDTQYF. Combining the CDR3 with reference TRBV11-2 and TRBJ2-3 gives the whole variable domain EAGVAQSPRYKIIEKRQSVAFWCNPISGHATLYWYQQILGQGPKLLIQFQNNGVVDDSQLPKDRFSAERLKGVDSTLKIQPAKLEDSAVYLCASSSLGGQTDTQYFGPGTRLTVL.

This clonotype was found a few times. The J gene is TRBJ2-6, the V gene TRBV2; D remains unclear. CDR3 size: 15 residues. CDR1 and CDR2 from the germline V gene are SNHLY and FYNNEI. Between the trimmed V and J ends, which lost 1 base and 1 base, there was a span of 5 bases. The CDR3 sequence: CASSEDRSGANVLTF. The CDR3 bases are TGTGCCAGCAGTGAAGATAGATCTGGGGCCAACGTCCTGACTTTC.

J is TRBJ1-2 and V is TRBV2; D is ambiguous. Trimming cost V 11 bases and J 4 bases, with 17 bases left between them. The CDR3 loop spans 13 amino acids. Germline V gives CDR1 SNHLY, CDR2 FYNNEI. This chain's CDR3 is CARQPSTVYGYTF. The CDR3 nucleotides are TGTGCCCGCCAACCGAGCACCGTCTATGGCTACACCTTC.

The V gene is TRBV2, the J gene TRBJ2-3; 7 nucleotides line up with TRBD2. Losses at the gene ends were 4 bases for V and 0 bases for J; bases not matched to a gene: 4. CDR3 size: 15 residues. CDR1 is SNHLY, CDR2 FYNNEI, per germline. As DNA, the CDR3 is TGTGCCAGCAGTGTCCCGACTAGCAGCACAGATACGCAGTATTTT. Translated, it gives CASSVPTSSTDTQYF.

This chain uses TRBV20-1 with TRBJ1-5, with D uncertain. Germline V lookup: CDR1 DFQATT, CDR2 SNEGSKA (reference sequence). The CDR3 is 14 amino acids. V was shortened by 0 bases and J by 2 bases, with 8 bases between the two germline ends. DNA for the CDR3: TGCAGTGCTAGAGATGCGCGGGGCAATCAGCCCCAGCATTTT. It specifies CSARDARGNQPQHF.

The rearrangement joins TRBV6-2 or TRBV6-3 to TRBJ1-6; D may be TRBD1 (5 bases). Germline CDR1 is MNHEY and CDR2 is SVGEGT. The CDR3 is 14 residues long. V shed 6 bases and J shed 7 bases, with 13 bases lying between them. CDR3 DNA: TGTGCCAGCAGGCCGCCCGGGGACAATTCACCCCTCCACTTT. This sequence encodes CASRPPGDNSPLHF.

V usage is TRBV28 and J usage is TRBJ2-1; D is uncertain. The V end was cut by 6 bases, the J end by 0 bases, with 18 bases between. This CDR3 is built from 17 residues. Germline assignment: CDR1 MDHEN and CDR2 SYDVKM. CDR3 region: CASSPSMGISSYNEQFF. In DNA form, the CDR3 reads TGTGCCAGCAGCCCTAGTATGGGGATAAGCTCCTACAATGAGCAGTTCTTC. Full variable domain (rest looked up from reference TRBV28 and TRBJ2-1): DVKVTQSSRYLVKRTGEKVFLECVQDMDHENMFWYRQDPGLGLRLIYFSYDVKMKEKGDIPEGYSVSREKKERFSLILESASTNQTSMYLCASSPSMGISSYNEQFFGPGTRLTVL.

The chain combines TRBV29-1 with TRBJ1-2; unclear D gene. V lost 4 bases and J 8 bases, leaving 11 bases between the germline ends. The CDR3 consists of 11 residues. The germline V gene has CDR1 SQVTM and CDR2 ANQGSEA. The CDR3 loop reads CSVGPGPGYTF. The CDR3 DNA reads TGCAGCGTTGGGCCCGGCCCCGGCTACACCTTC.

V is TRBV7-9 and J is TRBJ2-3; D is perhaps TRBD2 (6 bases). Germline assignment: CDR1 SEHNR and CDR2 FQNEAQ (reference sequence). V was clipped by 6 bases and J by 3 bases, with 22 bases between them. The CDR3 is 17 residues long. CDR3: CASSNGPRSGLTDTQYF. The CDR3 DNA is TGTGCCAGCAGTAACGGACCGCGGAGCGGGCTTACAGATACGCAGTATTTT.

This chain uses TRBV5-4 with TRBJ2-1, with a weak D call TRBD2 (5 bases). Trimming removed 0 bases at V and 7 bases at J, with 14 bases between. This CDR3 has 15 residues. In germline, CDR1 is SGHNT, CDR2 YYREEE (reference sequence). The CDR3 reads CASSLGRNTLNEQFF. CDR3 nucleotides: TGTGCCAGCAGCTTGGGGAGGAACACACTTAATGAGCAGTTCTTC.

The gene calls are TRBV28 and TRBJ1-1; tentatively, D is TRBD1 (5 bases). V lost 7 bases and J 7 bases, leaving 16 bases between the germline ends. Germline loops: CDR1 MDHEN, CDR2 SYDVKM. The CDR3 extends over 13 amino acids. The CDR3: CASTPPRANEAFF. CDR3 coding DNA: TGTGCCAGCACCCCACCCAGGGCTAATGAAGCTTTCTTT.

The CDR3 coding sequence is TGCAGTGCTAATCCAGGTCCCTACAATGAGCAGTTCTTC. Amino acids: CSANPGPYNEQFF. The rearrangement links TRBV20-1 to TRBJ2-1, with no clear D. Germline CDR1 reads DFQATT; CDR2 reads SNEGSKA (reference sequence). Trimming shortened V by 4 bases and J by 2 bases, and 9 bases separated the two germline ends. CDR3 size: 13 residues.

This chain connects TRBV4-1 to TRBJ1-4, with D possibly being TRBD1 (5 bases). From germline, CDR1 is MGHRA and CDR2 YSYEKL. The V and J ends lost 0 bases and 8 bases respectively, with 10 bases between them. The CDR3 consists of 14 residues. CDR3 amino acids: CASSQDRGREKLFF. In DNA form, the CDR3 reads TGCGCCAGCAGCCAAGATCGGGGGAGGGAAAAACTGTTTTTT.

The chain carries TRBV14 and TRBJ1-1; D possibly corresponds to TRBD1 (5 bases). The CDR3 loop spans 15 amino acids. The germline V gene has CDR1 SGHDN and CDR2 FVKESK. The ends were cut back, 3 bases at V and 3 bases at J, with 14 bases in the middle. CDR3 loop: CASSQGTRDDTEAFF. The CDR3 DNA follows: TGTGCCAGCAGCCAGGGGACCCGGGATGACACTGAAGCTTTCTTT.

V is TRBV29-1 and J is TRBJ1-5, with 7 bases matching TRBD1. J was trimmed by 1 base and V by 6 bases; bases with no gene match: 9. Germline lookup yields CDR1 SQVTM and CDR2 ANQGSEA. The CDR3 has 15 amino acids. The CDR3 reads CSVGTGANSNQPQHF. Written as DNA, the CDR3 is TGCAGCGTGGGTACAGGGGCTAACAGCAATCAGCCCCAGCATTTT. Combining the CDR3 with reference TRBV29-1 and TRBJ1-5 gives the whole variable domain SAVISQKPSRDICQRGTSLTIQCQVDSQVTMMFWYRQQPGQSLTLIATANQGSEATYESGFVIDKFPISRPNLTFSTLTVSNMSPEDSSIYLCSVGTGANSNQPQHFGDGTRLSIL.

V gene TRBV20-1 combines with J gene TRBJ2-5, with TRBD2 as a possible D gene (6 bases). CDR3 length: 15 amino acids. Germline lookup yields CDR1 DFQATT and CDR2 SNEGSKA (reference sequence). Trimming cost V 3 bases and J 1 base, with 15 bases left between them. In DNA form, the CDR3 reads TGCAGTGCTAGTATGACTAGAGGCCCCCAAGAGACCCAGTACTTC. This codes for CSASMTRGPQETQYF.

V gene TRBV20-1 combines with J gene TRBJ2-7; tentatively, D is TRBD1 (5 bases). Trimming pared 1 base from V and 1 base from J, leaving 14 bases between. CDR1 DFQATT and CDR2 SNEGSKA come from the germline V gene (reference sequence). CDR3 length equals 15 residues. The CDR3 bases are TGCAGTGCTAGAGGTCAGGCAGGGATTTCCTACGAGCAGTACTTC. Its translation is CSARGQAGISYEQYF.

In its sample, this clonotype was seen once. The gene calls are TRBV11-2 and TRBJ2-7, with D perhaps TRBD2 (5 bases). V lost 3 bases and J 2 bases, leaving 14 bases between the germline ends. From germline, CDR1 is SGHAT and CDR2 FQNNGV. The CDR3 length is 15 residues. CDR3: CASSLEVGGPYEQYF. CDR3 DNA sequence: TGTGCCAGCAGCTTGGAGGTCGGTGGACCCTACGAGCAGTACTTC.

The rearrangement joins TRBV20-1 to TRBJ2-1, with 8 bases aligning to TRBD1. Unmatched junction bases numbered 12, after V lost 7 bases and J lost 7 bases. CDR1 is DFQATT, CDR2 SNEGSKA, per germline (reference sequence). This CDR3 has 14 amino acids. For the CDR3, the DNA is TGCAGTGTCGCCTCCGGGACAGGAGAAAATGAGCAGTTCTTC. Protein sequence: CSVASGTGENEQFF.

CDR3 bases: TGTGCCAGCAGGGCAGGGACACACACTGAAGCTTTCTTT. The encoded protein is CASRAGTHTEAFF. The chain couples TRBV6-1 to TRBJ1-1, with D perhaps TRBD1 (6 bases). From germline, CDR1 is MNHNS and CDR2 SASEGT. The germline V and J ends were trimmed by 6 bases and 3 bases, with 11 bases remaining between them. This CDR3 has 13 residues.

The CDR3 bases are TGTGCCAGCAGCCAAGGCCCCGACGCTTCCTACGAGCAGTACTTC. This translates into CASSQGPDASYEQYF. The genes are TRBV3-1 and TRBJ2-7; no definite D call. V was cut by 1 base and J by 1 base, with 11 bases left in between. Germline CDR1 and CDR2: LGHDT and YNNKEL (reference sequence). This CDR3 comprises 15 residues.